This TCR beta chain was identified in a study of vaccination and CD4 T cells after COVID-19. Study-level points and caveats: Looking at convalescent patients, a median approximately 86% of reactive clones were present only post-vaccination.

As for treatment: 10-day PBMC culture with coronavirus spike peptide pools or control peptides (ViraFEST assay). TCRs were sequenced by ViraFEST after antigen-specific T cells had been expanded with peptide pools. Days 3 and 7 saw half the medium replaced with fresh IL-2 medium. An Oncomine TCR Beta short-read assay was used to sequence the DNA from cultured CD4+ T cells. TCRdb processed the PCR reads anew with MiXCR; each CDR3 protein has one entry. The sample holds under 20,000 distinct CDR3 sequences, around 45% seen once. This clonotype was seen more than once but under ten times. No antigen is known for it. There are 17 residues in the CDR3. From germline, CDR1 is MNHEY and CDR2 SVGEGT. Trimming left V 8 bases short and J 4 bases short, with 26 bases between.

Source: CD4+ T cells from blood, cultured in vitro, taken before SARS-CoV-2 vaccination. The chain couples TRBV6-2 or TRBV6-3 to TRBJ2-5; TRBD1 or TRBD2 may be the D gene (7 bases each). The TCR was taken from a human donor who had recovered from COVID-19. CDR3 nucleotide sequence: TGTGCCAGCGTCCCCCAGGGGGGGGGCCCTACCCGAGAGACCCAGTACTTC. The encoded protein is CASVPQGGGPTRETQYF.